The 20 T cell receptor beta chains listed next were all sequenced from one sample in a study of control samples from healthy donors and cancer patients. Using immunoSEQ multiplex PCR, the repertoire was profiled, and TCRdb retains in-frame clones only, with some absent. The data contain 150,000 or so clones, approximately 96% of them singletons. Sample: blood. These receptors came from a woman aged 40 to 50 in good health.

The chain uses TRBV7-9 and TRBJ1-1; D ambiguous. Trimming stripped 5 bases from V and 3 bases from J, with 10 bases between. This CDR3 region has 13 residues. Germline V gene lookup returns CDR1 SEHNR and CDR2 FQNEAQ (reference sequence). The CDR3 coding sequence is TGTGCCAGCAGCCACAGACGAGACACTGAAGCTTTCTTT. Its translation: CASSHRRDTEAFF.

In this sample, this clone turned up a few times. The chain uses TRBV9 and TRBJ2-1; D remains ambiguous. This CDR3 spans 11 amino acids. From germline, CDR1 is SGDLS and CDR2 YYNGEE. The germline V and J ends were trimmed by 4 bases and 7 bases, with 6 bases remaining between them. CDR3 nucleotides: TGTGCCAGCAGCTTTGGGAATGAGCAGTTCTTC. It codes for CASSFGNEQFF. The full variable domain, in which reference TRBV9 and TRBJ2-1 provide the parts outside the CDR3, is DSGVTQTPKHLITATGQRVTLRCSPRSGDLSVYWYQQSLDQGLQFLIQYYNGEERAKGNILERFSAQQFPDLHSELNLSSLELGDSALYFCASSFGNEQFFGPGTRLTVL.

The chain links TRBV5-1 to TRBJ1-1; TRBD1 is a possible D gene (5 bases). This CDR3 has 13 amino acids. The germline V and J ends were trimmed by 7 bases and 2 bases, with 12 bases remaining between them. Germline lookup yields CDR1 SGHRS and CDR2 YFSETQ. The CDR3 DNA reads TGCGCCAGCCTGAAAGACAGCAACACTGAAGCTTTCTTT. This sequence encodes CASLKDSNTEAFF.

This clone has just one count. This rearrangement joins TRBV7-2 to TRBJ1-2, with D uncertain. The V end lost 7 bases, the J end lost 8 bases, and 11 bases lay between the germline ends. This CDR3 comprises 11 residues. Germline V gene lookup returns CDR1 SGHTA and CDR2 FQGNSA. CDR3 amino acids: CASNPTLGYTF. The DNA of the CDR3 is TGTGCCAGCAACCCGACTTTAGGCTACACCTTC. Complete variable domain (other parts from reference TRBV7-2 and TRBJ1-2): GAGVSQSPSNKVTEKGKDVELRCDPISGHTALYWYRQSLGQGLEFLIYFQGNSAPDKSGLPSDRFSAERTGGSVSTLTIQRTQQEDSAVYLCASNPTLGYTFGSGTRLTVV.

The rearrangement joins TRBV28 to TRBJ1-3, with TRBD1 identical over 11 bases. Looked up from germline, CDR1 is MDHEN and CDR2 is SYDVKM. Germline trimming cut 3 bases from V and 1 base from J; bases unmatched to any gene: 5. This CDR3 has 17 amino acids. CDR3 protein: CASSFAGQGASGNTIYF. For the CDR3, the DNA is TGTGCCAGCAGTTTTGCTGGACAGGGGGCTTCTGGAAACACCATATATTTT.

V gene TRBV7-9 combines with J gene TRBJ1-1; D is unresolved. CDR1 is SEHNR and CDR2 is FQNEAQ in the germline V gene (reference sequence). Between the trimmed V and J ends, which lost 6 bases and 3 bases, there was a span of 11 bases. This CDR3 region has 13 residues. In DNA, the CDR3 is TGTGCCAGCAGATTCGGCAGGTACACTGAAGCTTTCTTT. Amino acid sequence: CASRFGRYTEAFF.

This clone was detected only once. This rearrangement joins TRBV19 to TRBJ2-1; D is perhaps TRBD1 or TRBD2 (5 bases each). The CDR3 is made up of 15 amino acids. Between the trimmed V and J ends, which lost 1 base and 4 bases, there was a span of 11 bases. Germline loops: CDR1 LNHDA, CDR2 SQIVND (reference sequence). The DNA for the CDR3 is TGTGCCAGTAGTATAGGGCCCGGGGCATACAATGAGCAGTTCTTC. Protein: CASSIGPGAYNEQFF.

The chain combines TRBV30 with TRBJ1-2; D is uncertain. V lost 7 bases to trimming and J lost 5 bases, with 23 bases between them. The CDR3 has 15 amino acids. Looked up from germline, CDR1 is GTSNPN and CDR2 is SVGIG (reference sequence). The CDR3 spells CALTGSRYQKYGYTF. The CDR3 nucleotides are TGTGCCTTAACGGGCTCTCGTTATCAGAAATATGGCTACACCTTC.

The chain's CDR3 is CASSLVVGASYEQYF. The CDR3 nucleotides are TGCGCCAGCAGCTTGGTTGTCGGGGCCTCCTACGAGCAGTACTTC. This chain uses TRBV4-3 with TRBJ2-7; the D call may be TRBD1 or TRBD2 (5 bases each). Between the trimmed V and J ends, which lost 5 bases and 0 bases, there was a span of 14 bases. CDR1 and CDR2 from the germline V gene are LGHNA and YSLEER. This CDR3 region has 15 residues.

This chain links TRBV15 with TRBJ2-1; no reliable D call. The V and J ends lost 1 base and 8 bases respectively, with 3 bases between them. Germline values: CDR1 LNHNV, CDR2 YYDKDF (reference sequence). CDR3 length: 11 amino acids. CDR3 loop: CATSRVHEQFF. Here the CDR3 DNA reads TGTGCCACCAGCAGAGTCCATGAGCAGTTCTTC.

The chain joins TRBV14 to TRBJ2-7; a weak D match, TRBD2 (5 bases). CDR3 length: 13 amino acids. Germline loops: CDR1 SGHDN, CDR2 FVKESK. V lost 2 bases and J 11 bases, leaving 16 bases between the germline ends. CDR3 DNA: TGTGCCAGCAGCCAACTCAGCGGACGGCCCGAGTACTTC. The encoded protein is CASSQLSGRPEYF.

CDR3 DNA sequence: TGTGCCAGCAGCTTAGCCGGACAGGGGGGGACCTACGAGCAGTACTTC. Translating it yields CASSLAGQGGTYEQYF. The chain has TRBV7-8 and TRBJ2-7, with 10 bases matching TRBD1. The CDR3 loop spans 16 amino acids. J gave up 2 bases and V 0 bases, and 4 bases lay outside the gene matches. The V gene's germline CDR1 is SGHVS and CDR2 FQNEAQ. The entire variable domain, with the rest obtained from reference TRBV7-8 and TRBJ2-7, is as follows: GAGVSQSPRYKVAKRGQDVALRCDPISGHVSLFWYQQALGQGPEFLTYFQNEAQLDKSGLPSDRFFAERPEGSVSTLKIQRTQQEDSAVYLCASSLAGQGGTYEQYFGPGTRLTVT.

The gene calls are TRBV10-3 and TRBJ1-3; maybe TRBD1 (5 bases). V gave up 11 bases and J gave up 0 bases, with 17 bases separating them. Germline V CDR1 and CDR2: ENHRY, SYGVKD. The CDR3 extends over 15 amino acids. The chain's CDR3 is CASRGVGGSGNTIYF. CDR3 DNA: TGTGCCTCACGAGGGGTGGGGGGCTCTGGAAACACCATATATTTT.

The chain joins TRBV27 to TRBJ2-1; TRBD2 is a possible D gene (6 bases). Trimming took 4 bases from V and 9 from J, leaving 16 bases between them. CDR1 is MNHEY, CDR2 SMNVEV, per germline (reference sequence). This CDR3 comprises 14 residues. The CDR3 nucleotides read TGTGCCAGCAGTTATGGAGGGCCGGCGGGTGAGCAGTTCTTC. Its translation: CASSYGGPAGEQFF.

This chain joins TRBV6-6 and TRBJ2-5, with 8 bases identical to TRBD1. The V and J ends lost 5 bases and 5 bases, in that order; junction bases with no gene match: 4. CDR3 size: 13 residues. In germline, CDR1 is MNHNY, CDR2 SVGAGI (reference sequence). CDR3 bases: TGTGCCAGCAGTCCGACAGGGGAGGAGACCCAGTACTTC. Its protein is CASSPTGEETQYF.

The rearrangement joins TRBV12-3 or TRBV12-4 to TRBJ1-2; D is unclear. V lost 6 bases to trimming and J lost 4 bases, with 9 bases between them. This CDR3 has 12 amino acids. CDR3 loop: CASSGGSYGYTF. CDR3 nucleotides: TGTGCCAGCAGCGGTGGAAGCTATGGCTACACCTTC.

This clone was seen more than once but under ten times. CDR3 DNA: TGTGCCAGCAGCTCATCAGGGGTGCGGGAATCCGAGCAGTACTTC. Protein sequence: CASSSSGVRESEQYF. The genes are TRBV7-2 and TRBJ2-7, with D possibly called TRBD1 or TRBD2 (6 bases each). Trimming shortened V by 4 bases and J by 6 bases, and 19 bases separated the two germline ends. In germline, CDR1 is SGHTA, CDR2 FQGNSA. The CDR3 runs 15 residues.

V usage is TRBV11-2 and J usage is TRBJ1-1, with TRBD1 as a possible D gene (5 bases). The CDR3 loop spans 12 amino acids. Looked up from germline, CDR1 is SGHAT and CDR2 is FQNNGV. Trimming left V 5 bases short and J 10 bases short, with 14 bases between. The CDR3 sequence is CASSRVREGAFF. CDR3 DNA sequence: TGTGCCAGCAGCAGGGTCAGGGAAGGAGCTTTCTTT.

The rearrangement uses TRBV3-1 (or the pseudogene TRBV3-2) and TRBJ2-7; unclear D gene. CDR3 size: 11 residues. V was clipped by 4 bases and J by 6 bases, with 7 bases between them. The germline V gene encodes CDR1 LGHDT and CDR2 YNNKEL (reference sequence). CDR3 residues: CASSLASEQYF. CDR3 DNA sequence: TGTGCCAGCAGCCTCGCTAGCGAGCAGTACTTC.

The chain combines TRBV6-5 with TRBJ1-1; 9 positions agree with TRBD1. The germline V gene has CDR1 MNHEY and CDR2 SVGAGI. The CDR3 is 15 amino acids. V shed 5 bases, J shed 5 bases, and the junction held 9 bases outside the gene matches. The CDR3 loop reads CASSRKQGARTEAFF. DNA of the CDR3: TGTGCCAGCAGTAGAAAACAGGGGGCTAGGACTGAAGCTTTCTTT.